This T cell receptor beta chain came from a study of T cell responses to AZD1222 COVID-19 vaccine. General observations from the study: Clonal diversity was possibly underestimated, and the donors were mostly white British, with more females. Without day 14 samples, only post-peak T cell repertoires were studied. CD4 TCRs covered the whole spike, strongest at regions 160-218 and 743-854.

The CDR3 contains 13 residues. CDR1 is SGHRS, CDR2 YFSETQ, per germline. The V gene lost 1 base and the J gene lost 5 bases, with 6 bases spanning the gap. Here immunoSEQ multiplex PCR was the method, and the copy in TCRdb shows in-frame clones only, minus some. The sample has about 110,000 clones, 91% seen once. Comment on this clone: Antigen specificity is unknown.

The rearrangement links TRBV5-1 to TRBJ1-4; no reliable D call. The sample here was peripheral blood, taken on day 0 of AZD1222 vaccination. The TCR originated in an adult in good health. The DNA for the CDR3 is TGCGCCAGCAGCTTGTGGGAAAATGAAAAACTGTTTTTT. Protein product: CASSLWENEKLFF.